The clone carrying this T cell receptor beta chain was detected a few times. The CDR3 is 14 amino acids. Trimming took off 6 bases at V and 1 base at J, with 12 bases between the two ends. Germline CDR1 is SNHLY and CDR2 is FYNNEI. This entry is derived from a study of T cells in Graves' hyperthyroidism and ophthalmopathy. The investigators amplified TCR beta CDR3 regions from RNA transcripts. The HTBI primer set served for first-round RT-PCR of the TCR CDR3. TCRdb processed the multiplex PCR reads anew with MiXCR; each CDR3 protein has one entry. The table includes some 550,000 distinct CDR3 sequences, approximately 16% detected once.

Sequencing was carried out using blood. The chain uses TRBV2 and TRBJ1-1, with D uncertain. The source of this sequence is a middle-aged woman with Graves' ophthalmopathy. As DNA, the CDR3 is TGTGCCAGCAGGAAGAGGGCAGAGAACACTGAAGCTTTCTTT. This encodes CASRKRAENTEAFF.